The clone carrying this TCR beta chain was seen at least ten times. Its antigen is still unknown. V was clipped by 10 bases and J by 4 bases; unmatched bases: 12. This CDR3 is built from 14 residues. Germline V CDR1 and CDR2: MNHNY, SVGAGI (reference sequence). Any patient presenting with uncontrolled infection, other autoimmune disease, pregnancy or lactation was left out. This record comes from a study of T cells in Graves' hyperthyroidism and ophthalmopathy. General study findings and limits: Stable hyperthyroidism and ophthalmopathy were separated using 13 V-J signatures.

Amplification of TCR beta CDR3 regions was performed using RNA transcripts as template. TCR CDR3 regions were first amplified by RT-PCR with HTBI primers. TCRdb ran MiXCR on the multiplex PCR reads and lists one entry per CDR3 protein. The sample gives 40,000 to 55,000 distinct CDR3 sequences, around half of which show up once; 30% to 35% is in the top ten. This rearrangement joins TRBV6-6 to TRBJ1-2; 7 bases map to TRBD1. What was sequenced was peripheral blood or thyroid tissue (not recorded which). The receptor was derived from a woman aged 50 to 65 with Graves' hyperthyroidism. The CDR3 region is CATSTGQTLYGYTF. The CDR3 region has the DNA TGTGCCACCTCGACAGGGCAGACTCTCTATGGCTACACCTTC.